This TCR beta chain was identified in a study of T cells after yellow fever vaccination. Germline CDR1 reads MGHDK; CDR2 reads SYGVNS. This CDR3 comprises 12 residues. With 7 bases removed from V and 1 base from J, the gap between germline ends came to 7 bases. One entry per CDR3 protein, called by TCRdb with MiXCR from the 5' RACE reads. The sample has some 52,000 distinct CDR3 sequences; about 6.3% are singletons. The sequence came from a man in his late teens or twenties who received the YFV17D yellow fever vaccine. J is TRBJ2-5 and V is TRBV25-1, with a weak D call TRBD1 (5 bases). The sample in question was CD8+ T cells not binding an NS4B(214-222) dextramer, sorted from PBMCs, obtained 35 to 50 days after the first yellow fever vaccination. In DNA, the CDR3 is TGTGCCAGCACGACAGCCCAAGAGACCCAGTACTTC. Translation: CASTTAQETQYF.